The present entry profiles one TCR beta chain with its context. The CDR3 is 14 residues long. Per the germline V gene, CDR1 is MNHGY and CDR2 is SAAAGT. V was trimmed by 5 bases and J by 0 bases, leaving 9 bases between them. The sample is drawn from a study of sequential checkpoint blockade in melanoma. Profiled with immunoSEQ multiplex PCR; TCRdb holds only in-frame clones, not every one. The sample includes about 5,000 clones, around 25% of them seen just once. Treatment reported: randomized to nivolumab then ipilimumab (arm A) or the reverse (arm B). The clonotype comes from a human donor with melanoma. V gene TRBV6-8 combines with J gene TRBJ2-3, with no clear D. The source material was tumor tissue (inferred from file names), sampled from a patient given nivolumab and ipilimumab in sequence. The CDR3 region is CASSRQYSTDTQYF. Written as DNA, the CDR3 is TGTGCCAGCAGTCGGCAGTATAGCACAGATACGCAGTATTTT.